The entry that follows covers one T cell receptor (beta chain) sequence. What it recognizes is unknown. The donors were members of the validation cohort, which comprised roughly 130 subjects and was separate from the first cohort of 670 or so subjects. Only in-frame clones appear in the TCRdb table, and some are missing; sequencing was by immunoSEQ multiplex PCR. This table holds some 240,000 clones, around 87% found once. These data originate in a study of cytomegalovirus exposure and HLA in healthy donors. Study observations and caveats: Published work reported that the classifier diagnosed cytomegalovirus status with high specificity and sensitivity.

Germline assignment: CDR1 SGHTA and CDR2 FQGNSA. Trimming took off 3 bases at V and 4 bases at J, with 4 bases between the two ends. This CDR3 comprises 11 residues. This receptor was identified in a woman younger than 30 in good health and CMV-seropositive. Sequencing input: PBMCs. The chain joins TRBV7-2 to TRBJ2-7, with D hard to call. CDR3 region: CASSFSYEQYF. The DNA for the CDR3 is TGTGCCAGCAGCTTTTCATACGAGCAGTACTTC.